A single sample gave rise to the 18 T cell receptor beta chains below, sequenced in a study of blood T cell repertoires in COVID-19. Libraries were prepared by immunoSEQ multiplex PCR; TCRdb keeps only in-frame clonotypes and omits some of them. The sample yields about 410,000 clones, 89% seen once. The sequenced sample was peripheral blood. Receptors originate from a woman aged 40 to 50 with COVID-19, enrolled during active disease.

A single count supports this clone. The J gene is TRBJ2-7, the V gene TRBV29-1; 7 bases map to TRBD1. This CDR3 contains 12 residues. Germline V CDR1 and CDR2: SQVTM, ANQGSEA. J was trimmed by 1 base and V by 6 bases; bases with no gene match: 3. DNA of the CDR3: TGCAGCGTAGGGACAGATTCCTACGAGCAGTACTTC. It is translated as CSVGTDSYEQYF.

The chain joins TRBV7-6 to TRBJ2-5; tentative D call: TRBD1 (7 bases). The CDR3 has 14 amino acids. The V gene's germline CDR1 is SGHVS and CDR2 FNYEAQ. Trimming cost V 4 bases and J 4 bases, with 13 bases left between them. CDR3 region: CASSSRQGGETQYF. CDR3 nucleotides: TGTGCCAGCAGCTCGAGACAGGGAGGAGAGACCCAGTACTTC.

CDR3 coding DNA: TGTGCCTGGAGGTCAGGGGGTCCACCCCTCCACTTT. Its translation is CAWRSGGPPLHF. The chain uses TRBV30 and TRBJ1-6; 7 bases match TRBD1. Germline CDR1 is GTSNPN and CDR2 is SVGIG (reference sequence). V shed 3 bases, J shed 11 bases, and the junction held 4 bases outside the gene matches. This CDR3 is 12 amino acids long.

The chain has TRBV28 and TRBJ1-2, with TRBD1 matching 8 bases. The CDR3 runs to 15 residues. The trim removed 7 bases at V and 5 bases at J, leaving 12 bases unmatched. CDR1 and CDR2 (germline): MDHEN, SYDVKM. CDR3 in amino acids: CASIPRGQVLYGYTF. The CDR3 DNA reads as TGTGCCAGCATCCCTAGGGGACAGGTCCTTTATGGCTACACCTTC.

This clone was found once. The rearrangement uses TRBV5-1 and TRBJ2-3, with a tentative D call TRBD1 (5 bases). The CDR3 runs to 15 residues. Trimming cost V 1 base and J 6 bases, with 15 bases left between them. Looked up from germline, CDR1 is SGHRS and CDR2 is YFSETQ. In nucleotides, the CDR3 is TGCGCCAGCAGCTTGACACTCAGGGTGGGGGATACGCAGTATTTT. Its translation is CASSLTLRVGDTQYF.

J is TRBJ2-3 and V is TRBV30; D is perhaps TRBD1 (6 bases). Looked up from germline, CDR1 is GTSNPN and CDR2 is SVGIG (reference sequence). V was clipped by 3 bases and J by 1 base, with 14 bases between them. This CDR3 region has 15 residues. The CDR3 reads CAWRQFWGRTDTQYF. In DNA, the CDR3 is TGTGCCTGGAGGCAGTTTTGGGGGCGCACAGATACGCAGTATTTT.

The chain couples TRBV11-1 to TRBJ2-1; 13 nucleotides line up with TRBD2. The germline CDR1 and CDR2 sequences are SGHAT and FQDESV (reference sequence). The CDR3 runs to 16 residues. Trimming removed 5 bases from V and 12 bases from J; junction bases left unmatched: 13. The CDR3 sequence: CASSTESRTSGSPQFF. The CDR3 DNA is TGTGCCAGCAGCACCGAATCTCGGACTAGCGGGAGTCCGCAGTTCTTC.

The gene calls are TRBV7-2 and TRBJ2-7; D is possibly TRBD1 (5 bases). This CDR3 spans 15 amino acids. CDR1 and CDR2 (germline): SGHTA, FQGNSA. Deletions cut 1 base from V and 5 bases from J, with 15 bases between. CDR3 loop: CASSLVQGWFDEQYF. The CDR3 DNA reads TGTGCCAGCAGCTTAGTCCAGGGTTGGTTTGACGAGCAGTACTTC.

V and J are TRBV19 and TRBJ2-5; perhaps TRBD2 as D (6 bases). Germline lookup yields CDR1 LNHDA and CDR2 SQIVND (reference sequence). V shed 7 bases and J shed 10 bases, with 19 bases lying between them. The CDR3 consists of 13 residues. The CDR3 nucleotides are TGTGCCAGTATGGGGCCCGGGACTGCGATCCAGTACTTC. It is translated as CASMGPGTAIQYF. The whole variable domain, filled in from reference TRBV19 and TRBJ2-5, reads DGGITQSPKYLFRKEGQNVTLSCEQNLNHDAMYWYRQDPGQGLRLIYYSQIVNDFQKGDIAEGYSVSREKKESFPLTVTSAQKNPTAFYLCASMGPGTAIQYFGPGTRLLVL.

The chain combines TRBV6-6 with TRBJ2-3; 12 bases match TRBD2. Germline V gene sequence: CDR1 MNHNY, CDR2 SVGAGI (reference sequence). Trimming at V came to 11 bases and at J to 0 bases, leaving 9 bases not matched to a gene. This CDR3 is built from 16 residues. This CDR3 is CAGGLAGLSSTDTQYF. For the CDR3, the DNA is TGTGCCGGAGGACTAGCGGGATTGTCTAGCACAGATACGCAGTATTTT.

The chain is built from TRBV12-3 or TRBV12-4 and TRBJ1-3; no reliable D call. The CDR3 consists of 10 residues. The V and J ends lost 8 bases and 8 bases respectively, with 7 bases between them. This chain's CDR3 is CASGPDTIYF. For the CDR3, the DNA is TGTGCCAGCGGGCCGGACACCATATATTTT.

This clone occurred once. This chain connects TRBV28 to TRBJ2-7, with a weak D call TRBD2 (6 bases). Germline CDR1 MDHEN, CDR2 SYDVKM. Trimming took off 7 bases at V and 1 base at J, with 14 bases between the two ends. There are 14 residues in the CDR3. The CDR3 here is CASMVSGFSYEQYF. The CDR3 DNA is TGTGCCAGCATGGTTAGCGGTTTTTCCTACGAGCAGTACTTC.

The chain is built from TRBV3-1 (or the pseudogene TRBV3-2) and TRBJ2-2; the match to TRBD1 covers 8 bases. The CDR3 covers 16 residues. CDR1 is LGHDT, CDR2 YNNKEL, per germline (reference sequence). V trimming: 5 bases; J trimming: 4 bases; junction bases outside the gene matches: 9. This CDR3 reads CASSRTGQAGTGELFF. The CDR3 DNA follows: TGTGCCAGCAGCAGAACGGGACAGGCGGGCACCGGGGAGCTGTTTTTT.

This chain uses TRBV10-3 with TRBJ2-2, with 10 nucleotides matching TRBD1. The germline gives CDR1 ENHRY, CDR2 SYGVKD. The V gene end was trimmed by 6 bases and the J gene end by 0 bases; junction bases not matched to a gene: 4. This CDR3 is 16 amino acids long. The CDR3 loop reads CAISAGTGANTGELFF. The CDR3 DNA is TGTGCCATCAGCGCCGGGACAGGGGCGAACACCGGGGAGCTGTTTTTT.

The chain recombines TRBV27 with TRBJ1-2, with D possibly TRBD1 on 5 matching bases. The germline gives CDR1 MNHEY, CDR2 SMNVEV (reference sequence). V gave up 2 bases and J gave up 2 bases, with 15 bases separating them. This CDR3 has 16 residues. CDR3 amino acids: CASSLRGDVRNYGYTF. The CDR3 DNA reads TGTGCCAGCAGTTTACGGGGGGACGTACGGAACTATGGCTACACCTTC.

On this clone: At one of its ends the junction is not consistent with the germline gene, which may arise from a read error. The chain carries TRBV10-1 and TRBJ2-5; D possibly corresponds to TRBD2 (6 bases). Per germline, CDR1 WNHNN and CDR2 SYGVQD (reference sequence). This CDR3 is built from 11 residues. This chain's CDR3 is CASSGPGVRDF. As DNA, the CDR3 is TGCGCCAGCAGTGGGCCGGGGGTAAGGGACTTC.

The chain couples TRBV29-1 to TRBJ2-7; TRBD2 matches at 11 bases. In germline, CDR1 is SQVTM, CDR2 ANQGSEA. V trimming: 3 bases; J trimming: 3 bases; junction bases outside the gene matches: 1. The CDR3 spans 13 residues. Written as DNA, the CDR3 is TGCAGCGTTGACACTAGCGGGAGCTACGAGCAGTACTTC. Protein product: CSVDTSGSYEQYF.

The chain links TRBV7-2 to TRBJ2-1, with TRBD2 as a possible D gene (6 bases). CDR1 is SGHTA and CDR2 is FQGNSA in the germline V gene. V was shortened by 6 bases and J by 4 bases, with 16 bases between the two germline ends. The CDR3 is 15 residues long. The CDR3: CASSSRGPGYNEQFF. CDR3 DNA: TGTGCCAGCAGTTCGCGGGGCCCGGGGTACAATGAGCAGTTCTTC.